These 4 T cell receptor beta chains share one sample of origin, sequenced in a study of blood T cell repertoires in COVID-19. The protocol was immunoSEQ multiplex PCR, while the TCRdb copy is restricted to in-frame clones and leaves out a portion. The repertoire holds 110,000 to 150,000 clones, with more than 65% as singletons. The sequencing input was peripheral blood. These receptors were obtained from a man aged 55 to 70 with acute or convalescent COVID-19.

The gene calls are TRBV27 and TRBJ1-1, with D possibly matching TRBD1 (6 bases). Trimming stripped 5 bases from V and 7 bases from J, with 14 bases between. The CDR3 contains 13 residues. Germline CDR1 is MNHEY and CDR2 is SMNVEV (reference sequence). The CDR3 nucleotides read TGTGCCAGCAGTCACCCCACAGGGAGTGAAGCTTTCTTT. It encodes CASSHPTGSEAFF.

This clone appeared a single time. The rearrangement joins TRBV11-2 to TRBJ2-6; 10 nucleotides match TRBD1. Trimming cost V 5 bases and J 7 bases; bases outside gene matches: 8. CDR1 and CDR2 (germline): SGHAT, FQNNGV. The CDR3 has 16 amino acids. The CDR3 spells CASSAGTGVRANVLTF. CDR3 coding DNA: TGTGCCAGCAGCGCCGGGACAGGGGTTAGAGCCAACGTCCTGACTTTC.

The chain uses TRBV28 and TRBJ1-5; D ambiguous. Between the trimmed V and J ends, which lost 5 bases and 5 bases, there was a span of 31 bases. The CDR3 spans 20 residues. CDR1 and CDR2 (germline): MDHEN, SYDVKM. DNA of the CDR3: TGTGCCAGCAGTCCCCCGGCCGGAAGCGTCACAAAAGAGCTTGATCAGCCCCAGCATTTT. This codes for CASSPPAGSVTKELDQPQHF.

The gene calls are TRBV4-1 and TRBJ2-3, with 14 bases fitting TRBD2. Per germline, CDR1 MGHRA and CDR2 YSYEKL. Trimming cost V 4 bases and J 4 bases; bases outside gene matches: 4. The CDR3 runs 16 residues. The CDR3 DNA is TGCGCCAGCAGCCTGGGACTAGCGGGAGCGGCAGATACGCAGTATTTT. Protein: CASSLGLAGAADTQYF.